This T cell receptor beta chain was profiled in a study of blood T cell repertoires in COVID-19. There are a few counts of this clone. Donors of Cohort 3 who recovered were those that had two negative PCRs, clearance, or symptom resolution. From germline, CDR1 is MNHEY and CDR2 SMNVEV (reference sequence). The CDR3 is made up of 14 amino acids. Trimming cost V 4 bases and J 4 bases, with 11 bases left between them. Sequencing was performed with immunoSEQ multiplex PCR; in TCRdb, only in-frame clones are kept and a portion is missing. In the table there are 300,000 to 350,000 clones, over 75% of which are singletons.

The chain is built from TRBV27 and TRBJ1-5; D is uncertain. Source material: PBMCs or T cells enriched from blood (not recorded which). The clonotype was recovered from a man aged 30 to 39 who had recovered from COVID-19. CDR3 amino acids: CASSSRGPNQPQHF. The DNA for the CDR3 is TGTGCCAGCAGTTCTCGAGGCCCTAATCAGCCCCAGCATTTT.